The 21 T cell receptor beta chains in this list originate from one sample, sequenced in a study of T cells in Graves' hyperthyroidism and ophthalmopathy. The source material, RNA transcripts, was used to amplify TCR beta CDR3 regions. The TCR CDR3 first-round RT-PCR relied on the HTBI primer set. MiXCR was run by TCRdb on the multiplex PCR reads, yielding one entry per CDR3 protein. This table holds around 260,000 distinct CDR3 sequences, approximately 26% found once. Sequencing was carried out using blood. These receptors were taken from a man aged 35 to 55 with Graves' hyperthyroidism that later progressed to Graves' ophthalmopathy.

This clonotype was observed a single time. V usage is TRBV6-1 and J usage is TRBJ1-6, with 7 bases that match TRBD1. This CDR3 comprises 14 residues. V lost 9 bases, J lost 7 bases, and 9 bases stayed unmatched. The germline V gene encodes CDR1 MNHNS and CDR2 SASEGT. Written as DNA, the CDR3 is TGTGCCAGTGAATCGACAGGGACGAATTCACCCCTCCACTTT. Protein: CASESTGTNSPLHF.

The CDR3 DNA reads TGTGCCAGCAGTCGTATAAGGGGTAGCAATCAGCCCCAGCATTTT. Amino acids: CASSRIRGSNQPQHF. The V call is TRBV12-3 or TRBV12-4, the J call TRBJ1-5; a possible D gene is TRBD1 (5 bases). The CDR3 covers 15 residues. Trimming removed 5 bases at V and 0 bases at J, with 11 bases between.

This clonotype was picked up many times. The rearrangement joins TRBV29-1 to TRBJ2-4, with TRBD1 matching 7 bases. CDR1 is SQVTM and CDR2 is ANQGSEA in the germline V gene. The junction had 10 bases not matched to a gene; V was cut back by 4 bases and J by 7 bases. The CDR3 contains 14 residues. DNA of the CDR3: TGCAGCGTTGTTGGATACCGCAGGGGGAACATTCAGTACTTC. It encodes CSVVGYRRGNIQYF.

This clonotype was counted at least ten times. The CDR3 region is CASSLSRSGTYEQYF. The CDR3 coding sequence is TGTGCCAGCAGTTTGTCGAGGTCGGGGACCTACGAGCAGTACTTC. The chain is built from TRBV12-3 or TRBV12-4 and TRBJ2-7, with D possibly matching TRBD2 (5 bases). V lost 3 bases to trimming and J lost 2 bases, with 14 bases between them. CDR3 length: 15 amino acids.

This clonotype was detected a few times. The chain couples TRBV11-2 to TRBJ2-2; a possible D gene is TRBD1 (6 bases). Trimming left V 5 bases short and J 6 bases short, with 13 bases between. Germline CDR1 SGHAT, CDR2 FQNNGV. The CDR3 runs to 14 residues. CDR3 in amino acids: CASSPDRIPGELFF. CDR3 bases: TGTGCCAGCAGCCCTGACAGGATCCCCGGGGAGCTGTTTTTT. Filled out from reference TRBV11-2 and TRBJ2-2, the complete variable domain reads EAGVAQSPRYKIIEKRQSVAFWCNPISGHATLYWYQQILGQGPKLLIQFQNNGVVDDSQLPKDRFSAERLKGVDSTLKIQPAKLEDSAVYLCASSPDRIPGELFFGEGSRLTVL.

This clonotype was detected ten times or more. The chain has TRBV12-5 and TRBJ1-2; a weak D match, TRBD1 (5 bases). Germline V gene data show CDR1 as LGHNT and CDR2 as FRNRAP. V lost 1 base and J 0 bases, leaving 15 bases between the germline ends. There are 17 residues in the CDR3. The DNA for the CDR3 is TGTGCTAGTGGTTTGGCCCCCCTCAGGGACGCTAACTATGGCTACACCTTC. This sequence encodes CASGLAPLRDANYGYTF.

This clonotype has ten or more counts. This chain joins TRBV29-1 and TRBJ2-7, with a tentative D call TRBD2 (5 bases). The CDR3 consists of 12 residues. Germline values: CDR1 SQVTM, CDR2 ANQGSEA. Trimming removed 5 bases at V and 1 base at J, with 9 bases between. This CDR3 reads CSVLGGSYEQYF. CDR3 bases: TGCAGCGTTCTTGGCGGGTCCTACGAGCAGTACTTC.

This clonotype was counted at least ten times. The chain has TRBV15 and TRBJ2-7; D remains ambiguous. Trimming took off 4 bases at V and 1 base at J, with 11 bases between the two ends. The CDR3 contains 14 residues. CDR1 and CDR2 from the germline V gene are LNHNV and YYDKDF (reference sequence). The chain's CDR3 is CATSNRANSYEQYF. Written as DNA, the CDR3 is TGTGCCACCAGCAACCGGGCCAATTCCTACGAGCAGTACTTC.

The genes are TRBV20-1 and TRBJ1-5; D may be TRBD1 (6 bases). V was pared by 6 bases and J by 4 bases, with 13 bases between. From germline, CDR1 is DFQATT and CDR2 SNEGSKA (reference sequence). This CDR3 comprises 13 residues. CDR3 coding DNA: TGCAGTGCACTGGACAGCCTGAATCAGCCCCAGCATTTT. It specifies CSALDSLNQPQHF.

This clonotype was counted at least ten times. The chain carries TRBV12-5 and TRBJ2-2; TRBD2 matches at 13 bases. After removal of 1 base from V and 3 bases from J, the junction contained 11 bases not matched to a gene. The CDR3 has 20 residues. The germline V gene encodes CDR1 LGHNT and CDR2 FRNRAP. CDR3 amino acids: CASGLGLGLAGASDTGELFF. CDR3 coding DNA: TGTGCTAGTGGTTTGGGTCTCGGACTAGCGGGAGCGTCGGACACCGGGGAGCTGTTTTTT.

This clonotype has at least ten counts. The rearrangement joins TRBV24-1 to TRBJ1-5; D remains unclear. The ends were cut back, 4 bases at V and 4 bases at J, with 13 bases in the middle. The CDR3 is 15 residues long. The germline V gene has CDR1 KGHDR and CDR2 SFDVKD. CDR3 residues: CATSDPRKGNQPQHF. The CDR3 bases are TGTGCCACCAGTGACCCCCGGAAAGGAAATCAGCCCCAGCATTTT.

The table lists this clonotype with many counts. The V call is TRBV30, the J call TRBJ2-7; no definite D call. Germline V gene data show CDR1 as GTSNPN and CDR2 as SVGIG (reference sequence). This CDR3 is built from 13 residues. Deletions cut 0 bases from V and 2 bases from J, with 8 bases between. The CDR3 sequence: CAWSVPITYEQYF. CDR3 nucleotides: TGTGCCTGGAGTGTACCGATCACCTACGAGCAGTACTTC.

Many counts were recorded for this clonotype. The chain links TRBV2 to TRBJ2-2; 9 positions agree with TRBD1. This CDR3 contains 17 residues. The V segment lost 4 bases and the J segment 1 base; nucleotides outside the gene matches: 7. Germline V gene sequence: CDR1 SNHLY, CDR2 FYNNEI. CDR3 sequence: CASSGGQGQGNTGELFF. The CDR3 DNA is TGTGCCAGCAGTGGAGGACAGGGGCAGGGGAACACCGGGGAGCTGTTTTTT.

The V gene is TRBV6-1, the J gene TRBJ1-5; D gene ambiguous. CDR1 MNHNS and CDR2 SASEGT come from the germline V gene. This CDR3 has 13 amino acids. Deletions cut 7 bases from V and 7 bases from J, with 14 bases between. The DNA of the CDR3 is TGTGCCAGCACCGAACCTCAAGGCCAGCCCCAGCATTTT. This gives the protein CASTEPQGQPQHF.

In its sample, this clonotype was seen many times. This chain uses TRBV5-1 with TRBJ1-1, with D tentatively TRBD1 (5 bases). The CDR3 has 13 residues. The V end was cut by 3 bases, the J end by 4 bases, with 10 bases between. Germline CDR1 reads SGHRS; CDR2 reads YFSETQ. The CDR3 protein is CASSWGVGTEAFF. The CDR3 DNA reads TGCGCCAGCAGCTGGGGGGTGGGCACTGAAGCTTTCTTT.

This clonotype was observed many times. V and J are TRBV14 and TRBJ2-7; D is perhaps TRBD1 or TRBD2 (5 bases each). The germline V gene has CDR1 SGHDN and CDR2 FVKESK. Trimming shortened V by 4 bases and J by 7 bases, and 14 bases separated the two germline ends. This CDR3 has 13 residues. The CDR3 DNA follows: TGTGCCAGCAGCCCGGGGATGGGGCGGGAGCAGTACTTC. Its protein product is CASSPGMGREQYF.

The chain has TRBV27 and TRBJ1-2; D is uncertain. Germline lookup yields CDR1 MNHEY and CDR2 SMNVEV (reference sequence). V lost 6 bases and J lost 0, with 11 bases in between. The CDR3 runs to 14 residues. The CDR3 here is CASRLRGSNYGYTF. The CDR3 DNA follows: TGTGCCAGCAGACTAAGAGGGTCTAACTATGGCTACACCTTC.

The sample holds many counts of this clonotype. A read error is possible here, since a much larger clone lies one base away. The chain joins TRBV12-3 or TRBV12-4 to TRBJ2-5; D tentatively reads TRBD1 or TRBD2 (5 bases each). V lost 8 bases, J lost 6 bases, and 19 bases lay in between. The CDR3 is made up of 14 amino acids. Written as DNA, the CDR3 is TGTGCCAGCTTCGAATCGGACGGGGCAAAGACCCAGTACTTC. This encodes CASFESDGAKTQYF.

This clonotype was seen ten or more times. This chain connects TRBV10-3 to TRBJ1-1, with a possible D match to TRBD1 (6 bases). Deletions cut 6 bases from V and 0 bases from J, with 8 bases between. Looked up from germline, CDR1 is ENHRY and CDR2 is SYGVKD. The CDR3 is 13 amino acids. The CDR3 spells CAIRQGLNTEAFF. DNA for the CDR3: TGTGCCATCAGACAGGGCTTGAACACTGAAGCTTTCTTT.

This clonotype appeared many times. V gene TRBV6-5 combines with J gene TRBJ2-5; weak D call: TRBD1 (6 bases). The CDR3 runs 14 residues. V shed 2 bases and J shed 1 base, with 8 bases lying between them. Germline V gene lookup returns CDR1 MNHEY and CDR2 SVGAGI. Here the CDR3 DNA reads TGTGCCAGCAGTTACCTCAGGGGCCAAGAGACCCAGTACTTC. Its translation is CASSYLRGQETQYF.

As concerns this clonotype: A much larger clone lies a single base off, so this may be a read error. V gene TRBV27 combines with J gene TRBJ2-7; D possibly corresponds to TRBD2 (5 bases). Per germline, CDR1 MNHEY and CDR2 SMNVEV (reference sequence). V was pared by 5 bases and J by 3 bases, with 17 bases between. This CDR3 has 15 residues. The DNA for the CDR3 is TGTGCCAGCAGTGCTCGGGGTTCCTTCAGCTACGAGCAGTACTTC. Its translation: CASSARGSFSYEQYF.